The 32 T cell receptor beta chains in this list originate from one sample, sequenced in a study of cytomegalovirus exposure and HLA in healthy donors. The PCR contained 60 Vbeta and 13 Jbeta primers. Profiling relied on immunoSEQ multiplex PCR, and the TCRdb table lists in-frame clones only, not all of them. The sample carries over 150,000 clones, 84% recorded once. Source material: PBMCs. Every receptor here comes from a girl aged 2 to 9 in good health and CMV-seropositive.

V gene TRBV6-1 combines with J gene TRBJ2-7; D might be TRBD2 (5 bases). The CDR3 contains 16 residues. From germline, CDR1 is MNHNS and CDR2 SASEGT. Trimming took 3 bases from V and 7 from J, leaving 22 bases between them. CDR3 coding DNA: TGTGCCAGCAGTGATATCCCGGACTGGCGATATAATGAGCAGTACTTC. It translates to CASSDIPDWRYNEQYF.

The chain carries TRBV2 and TRBJ2-1, with 10 bases matching TRBD2. This CDR3 is 15 amino acids long. The germline gives CDR1 SNHLY, CDR2 FYNNEI. V was clipped by 7 bases and J by 14 bases; unmatched bases: 17. CDR3 DNA: TGTGCCAGCACAGACCGGACTAGCGGACCCCTCCCCAAGTTCTTC. Residues: CASTDRTSGPLPKFF. The whole variable domain, remainder taken from reference TRBV2 and TRBJ2-1, is EPEVTQTPSHQVTQMGQEVILRCVPISNHLYFYWYRQILGQKVEFLVSFYNNEISEKSEIFDDQFSVERPDGSNFTLKIRSTKLEDSAMYFCASTDRTSGPLPKFFGPGTRLTVL.

The rearrangement joins TRBV4-1 to TRBJ1-6, with 7 bases identical to TRBD1. The length of the CDR3 is 16 residues. V lost 4 bases to trimming and J lost 0 bases; unmatched junction nucleotides: 3. Germline CDR1 and CDR2: MGHRA and YSYEKL. The CDR3 bases are TGCGCCAGCAGCCGACAGGGCAGCTCCTATAATTCACCCCTCCACTTT. The encoded protein is CASSRQGSSYNSPLHF.

This chain connects TRBV4-2 to TRBJ1-2, with TRBD1 as a possible D gene (5 bases). V shed 1 base and J shed 4 bases, with 13 bases lying between them. Per the germline V gene, CDR1 is LGHNA and CDR2 is YNFKEQ. The CDR3 is made up of 15 amino acids. The chain's CDR3 is CASSQVWGPSYGYTF. CDR3 nucleotides: TGTGCCAGCAGCCAAGTTTGGGGCCCCAGCTATGGCTACACCTTC.

The chain has TRBV28 and TRBJ1-1; D is unclear. The CDR3 consists of 14 residues. The germline V and J ends were trimmed by 5 bases and 6 bases, with 16 bases remaining between them. From germline, CDR1 is MDHEN and CDR2 SYDVKM. CDR3 loop: CASSLSGSNPEAFF. DNA of the CDR3: TGTGCCAGCAGTCTAAGCGGTAGTAATCCTGAAGCTTTCTTT.

This clone appeared a single time. The chain couples TRBV15 to TRBJ2-7, with TRBD1 matching 8 bases. Germline CDR1 and CDR2: LNHNV and YYDKDF (reference sequence). Germline trimming cut 0 bases from V and 2 bases from J; bases unmatched to any gene: 9. CDR3 length equals 17 residues. The CDR3 bases are TGTGCCACCAGCAGAGATTCGGCCCGGGACAGGACCTACGAGCAGTACTTC. Protein: CATSRDSARDRTYEQYF.

This chain connects TRBV7-9 to TRBJ1-2; D is possibly TRBD1 (5 bases). Germline assignment: CDR1 SEHNR and CDR2 FQNEAQ (reference sequence). V was pared by 5 bases and J by 1 base, with 8 bases between. This CDR3 has 13 amino acids. In DNA, the CDR3 is TGTGCCAGCAGCCGGGGGGTTAACTATGGCTACACCTTC. Protein product: CASSRGVNYGYTF.

The chain uses TRBV5-1 and TRBJ2-3; the match to TRBD1 covers 9 bases. This CDR3 is built from 16 residues. The J segment lost 4 bases and the V segment lost 4 bases, leaving 10 bases of the junction unmatched. The V gene's germline CDR1 is SGHRS and CDR2 YFSETQ. The CDR3 nucleotides are TGCGCCAGCAGCCCCCGACAGGGGGGTGGCGCAGATACGCAGTATTTT. Amino acid sequence: CASSPRQGGGADTQYF.

This chain connects TRBV10-2 to TRBJ2-3; TRBD1 matches 7 bases. Germline V gene sequence: CDR1 WSHSY, CDR2 SAAADI. J gave up 5 bases and V 6 bases, and 11 bases lay outside the gene matches. This CDR3 has 15 residues. CDR3 DNA: TGCGCCAGCAGAACGTCTACAGGGGTTAAAGATACGCAGTATTTT. It encodes CASRTSTGVKDTQYF.

The chain combines TRBV6-5 with TRBJ2-7, with 10 bases matching TRBD2. V lost 4 bases, J lost 5 bases, and 5 bases stayed unmatched. Germline V gene sequence: CDR1 MNHEY, CDR2 SVGAGI. This CDR3 has 14 residues. CDR3 amino acids: CASSFLAGADEQYF. The DNA for the CDR3 is TGTGCCAGCAGTTTCCTAGCGGGAGCCGACGAGCAGTACTTC.

V usage is TRBV4-1 and J usage is TRBJ1-2; 8 bases are a match to TRBD1. After removal of 0 bases from V and 7 bases from J, the junction contained 7 bases not matched to a gene. Germline V gene lookup returns CDR1 MGHRA and CDR2 YSYEKL. This CDR3 has 15 amino acids. The CDR3 sequence is CASSQDLQGAIGYTF. The CDR3 DNA sequence: TGCGCCAGCAGCCAAGATCTGCAGGGGGCGATTGGCTACACCTTC.

The gene calls are TRBV6-1 and TRBJ2-2; the D is unclear. CDR1 MNHNS and CDR2 SASEGT come from the germline V gene. The CDR3 consists of 15 residues. The V gene lost 4 bases and the J gene lost 1 base, with 10 bases spanning the gap. In DNA form, the CDR3 reads TGTGCCAGCAGTGGCCCCTATTTGAACACCGGGGAGCTGTTTTTT. This codes for CASSGPYLNTGELFF.

This chain connects TRBV5-1 to TRBJ2-3; D gene ambiguous. The V gene lost 0 bases and the J gene lost 6 bases, with 5 bases spanning the gap. Per germline, CDR1 SGHRS and CDR2 YFSETQ. The CDR3 length is 12 residues. Here the CDR3 reads CASSLAVDTQYF. CDR3 sequence (DNA): TGCGCCAGCAGCTTGGCCGTGGATACGCAGTATTTT. Full variable domain (missing parts from reference TRBV5-1 and TRBJ2-3): KAGVTQTPRYLIKTRGQQVTLSCSPISGHRSVSWYQQTPGQGLQFLFEYFSETQRNKGNFPGRFSGRQFSNSRSEMNVSTLELGDSALYLCASSLAVDTQYFGPGTRLTVL.

This rearrangement joins TRBV23-1 to TRBJ1-4, with D maybe TRBD1 (6 bases). TRBV23-1 is an open reading frame whose function is uncertain. V was trimmed by 1 base and J by 2 bases, leaving 11 bases between them. The CDR3 has 16 amino acids. The CDR3: CASSQLGGQTNEKLFF. The CDR3, as DNA: TGCGCCAGCAGTCAATTGGGTGGACAGACTAATGAAAAACTGTTTTTT.

V usage is TRBV4-1 and J usage is TRBJ1-2, with 7 bases aligning to TRBD1. J gave up 7 bases and V 1 base, and 6 bases lay outside the gene matches. Germline CDR1 and CDR2: MGHRA and YSYEKL. The CDR3 totals 14 residues. This CDR3 reads CASSQVEGGGGYTF. The CDR3 bases are TGCGCCAGCAGCCAAGTAGAAGGGGGCGGTGGCTACACCTTC.

The chain has TRBV4-1 and TRBJ1-5; tentative D call: TRBD1 (6 bases). Per germline, CDR1 MGHRA and CDR2 YSYEKL. The CDR3 spans 16 residues. Trimming left V 1 base short and J 7 bases short, with 17 bases between. The CDR3: CASSQGQERIGQPQHF. DNA of the CDR3: TGCGCCAGCAGCCAAGGACAGGAAAGGATTGGGCAGCCCCAGCATTTT.

The chain has TRBV28 and TRBJ1-5, with D uncertain. CDR3 length: 16 amino acids. V lost 1 base to trimming and J lost 3 bases, with 13 bases between them. Germline V gene data show CDR1 as MDHEN and CDR2 as SYDVKM. CDR3 protein: CASSLSAGMFNQPQHF. The CDR3 DNA reads as TGTGCCAGCAGTTTATCGGCAGGAATGTTCAATCAGCCCCAGCATTTT. The full variable domain, with the rest looked up from reference TRBV28 and TRBJ1-5, is DVKVTQSSRYLVKRTGEKVFLECVQDMDHENMFWYRQDPGLGLRLIYFSYDVKMKEKGDIPEGYSVSREKKERFSLILESASTNQTSMYLCASSLSAGMFNQPQHFGDGTRLSIL.

The chain joins TRBV5-4 to TRBJ1-2, with 10 bases identical to TRBD1. CDR3 length equals 14 residues. Trimming took 4 bases from V and 7 from J; bases not matched to a gene: 7. Germline-derived CDR1 and CDR2 are SGHNT and YYREEE (reference sequence). The CDR3 here is CASSADRGLGGYTF. The CDR3 coding sequence is TGTGCCAGCAGCGCCGACAGGGGGCTAGGTGGCTACACCTTC.

The V and J genes are TRBV14 and TRBJ1-1; D uncertain. Trimming cost V 2 bases and J 1 base, with 5 bases left between them. Germline CDR1 reads SGHDN; CDR2 reads FVKESK. CDR3 length: 13 amino acids. The CDR3 reads CASSQYRNTEAFF. CDR3 DNA: TGTGCCAGCAGCCAATACAGGAACACTGAAGCTTTCTTT.

J is TRBJ1-2 and V is TRBV2, with D uncertain. CDR1 is SNHLY and CDR2 is FYNNEI in the germline V gene. V lost 7 bases and J lost 3, with 15 bases in between. The CDR3 consists of 14 residues. The CDR3 nucleotides are TGTGCCAGCAAGCCCCCCCGCGCCTACTATGGCTACACCTTC. It yields the protein CASKPPRAYYGYTF.

The CDR3 region is CATSRGREGETQYF. In DNA form, the CDR3 reads TGTGCCACCAGCAGAGGACGGGAGGGAGAGACCCAGTACTTC. V usage is TRBV15 and J usage is TRBJ2-5, with TRBD2 matching over 8 bases. V shed 1 base and J 4 bases; nucleotides not matched to a gene: 2. The CDR3 spans 14 residues. Germline lookup yields CDR1 LNHNV and CDR2 YYDKDF (reference sequence).

The chain is built from TRBV7-3 and TRBJ2-1; TRBD1 matches at 7 bases. The CDR3 contains 15 residues. The V gene end was trimmed by 0 bases and the J gene end by 7 bases; junction bases not matched to a gene: 6. Germline lookup yields CDR1 SGHTA and CDR2 FQGTGA. Here the CDR3 reads CASSLTRRGRNEQFF. The CDR3 DNA is TGTGCCAGCAGCTTAACGAGAAGGGGGCGGAATGAGCAGTTCTTC.

J is TRBJ1-2 and V is TRBV28, with D unresolved. There are 16 residues in the CDR3. Germline V gives CDR1 MDHEN, CDR2 SYDVKM. Trimming shortened V by 10 bases and J by 1 base, and 22 bases separated the two germline ends. Here the CDR3 reads CAIARRGADLNYGYTF. In DNA, the CDR3 is TGTGCCATAGCCCGACGGGGAGCAGACCTTAACTATGGCTACACCTTC.

V is TRBV19 and J is TRBJ1-2, with a weak D call TRBD1 (5 bases). Germline V gene data show CDR1 as LNHDA and CDR2 as SQIVND (reference sequence). V lost 5 bases and J lost 8, with 15 bases in between. This CDR3 region has 13 residues. Written as DNA, the CDR3 is TGTGCCAGTAGTGTGGGGGGGTTGGGAGGCTACACCTTC. It translates to CASSVGGLGGYTF.

This clone has more than one count but fewer than ten. The gene calls are TRBV5-1 and TRBJ2-6, with 11 bases matching TRBD1. The CDR3 is 17 residues long. The germline V gene encodes CDR1 SGHRS and CDR2 YFSETQ. Losses at the gene ends were 2 bases for V and 4 bases for J; bases not matched to a gene: 5. CDR3 sequence: CASSLGQGASGANVLTF. Here the CDR3 DNA reads TGCGCCAGCAGCTTAGGACAGGGGGCGTCCGGGGCCAACGTCCTGACTTTC.

The rearrangement uses TRBV5-4 and TRBJ1-1; no clear D gene. Germline CDR1 reads SGHNT; CDR2 reads YYREEE (reference sequence). The CDR3 is 14 residues long. The V gene lost 0 bases and the J gene lost 0 bases, with 6 bases spanning the gap. Here the CDR3 DNA reads TGTGCCAGCAGCTTGGACAGTATGAACACTGAAGCTTTCTTT. Amino acids: CASSLDSMNTEAFF.

The chain is built from TRBV29-1 and TRBJ2-2; TRBD1 agrees at 7 bases. V gave up 4 bases and J gave up 5 bases; unmatched junction bases: 13. The germline V gene has CDR1 SQVTM and CDR2 ANQGSEA. CDR3 length: 16 residues. In nucleotides, the CDR3 is TGCAGCGTTGGTTATACCGGACAGGATTATACCGGGGAGCTGTTTTTT. Its translation: CSVGYTGQDYTGELFF.

For the CDR3, the DNA is TGTGCCAGCAGCTTGATCCAATCCAGGGACTATGGCTACACCTTC. Its translation: CASSLIQSRDYGYTF. V is TRBV5-6 and J is TRBJ1-2, with TRBD1 as a possible D gene (5 bases). This CDR3 contains 15 residues. Germline CDR1 is SGHDT and CDR2 is YYEEEE. V dropped 1 base and J dropped 3 bases, with 13 bases sitting between them.

The chain links TRBV5-1 to TRBJ1-1; D may be TRBD1 (5 bases). V shed 6 bases and J shed 0 bases, with 9 bases lying between them. This CDR3 spans 13 amino acids. Germline-derived CDR1 and CDR2 are SGHRS and YFSETQ. CDR3 DNA: TGCGCCAGCAAATTAGGGGTGAACACTGAAGCTTTCTTT. Its translation: CASKLGVNTEAFF.

Comment on this clone: Relative to the germline gene, one junction end is altered; a read error may explain this. The chain couples TRBV9 to TRBJ1-5; TRBD1 aligns across 7 bases. Per the germline V gene, CDR1 is SGDLS and CDR2 is YYNGEE. The CDR3 totals 15 residues. CDR3: CASSASGTASRPEHF. As DNA, the CDR3 is TGTGCCAGCAGCGCATCCGGGACAGCGTCCCGGCCCGAGCATTTT.

CDR3: CASNRGNYGYTF. The CDR3 DNA reads TGTGCCAGCAACAGGGGCAACTATGGCTACACCTTC. The chain has TRBV28 and TRBJ1-2; 7 nucleotides agree with TRBD1. The V segment lost 7 bases and the J segment 2 bases; nucleotides outside the gene matches: 1. Germline-derived CDR1 and CDR2 are MDHEN and SYDVKM. CDR3 size: 12 residues.

This clone was detected once. J is TRBJ2-7 and V is TRBV2; unclear D gene. The CDR3 contains 10 residues. The germline V gene encodes CDR1 SNHLY and CDR2 FYNNEI. V was cut by 3 bases and J by 5 bases, with 2 bases left in between. The CDR3 loop is CASSDNEQYF. The CDR3 nucleotides read TGTGCCAGCAGTGATAACGAGCAGTACTTC.